This T cell receptor beta chain was found in a study of OX40 agonist ivuxolimab in advanced cancers. Regarding the research as a whole: Ivuxolimab was a fully human IgG2 agonistic monoclonal antibody targeting the costimulatory receptor OX40 (CD134). The purpose of peripheral TCRbeta sequencing was to test whether ivuxolimab changed TCR sequence diversity and led to clonal T-cell expansion. In the dose-escalation cohort, roughly 82% of patients were male, and the mean age was 60 years with a range of roughly 20 to 85. Three dose-escalation patients achieved partial responses, one with hepatocellular carcinoma and two with cutaneous melanoma. Of the approximately 54 dose-escalation patients, hepatocellular carcinoma was present in around 20, melanoma in roughly 15, renal cell carcinoma in 9 and head and neck cancer in 9. Prior anti-PD-1, anti-PD-L1 or anti-CTLA-4 therapy was permitted, and checkpoint inhibitors had been received by roughly 42% of dose-escalation patients. Intravenous ivuxolimab was administered to patients every 2 weeks at six dose levels: 0.01, 0.1, 0.3, 1.5, 3 and 10 mg/kg. The paper covers the monotherapy dose-escalation part of the phase I ivuxolimab trial, which included N of about 50 patients.

Genomic DNA was extracted from sorted cells for sequencing of the TCRbeta CDR3 region. The immunoSEQ Assay was used to sequence the TCRbeta CDR3 regions. What TCRdb holds here is the immuneACCESS table cut down to in-frame rearrangements. Part of the clones is not present; checked against another copy, under half of the missing clones reflect an unresolved V gene, and the others are unexplained. This sample lists roughly 61,000 clones; approximately 90% were detected once. In total, the top ten clones hold around a sixth of the sample. This clone showed up just a few times. It lacks a known antigen. Per-nucleotide qualities are absent, and no much larger clonotype sits a single base away. The trial excluded patients who had a history of autoimmune disease or who were on systemic immunosuppression. Peripheral blood for TCR sequencing was collected from all dose cohorts at baseline, on cycle 4 day 1, and on cycle 7 day 1. The samples were taken from a phase I, first-in-human, multicenter, open-label dose-escalation trial of ivuxolimab. Adults with locally advanced or metastatic head and neck squamous cell, hepatocellular, melanoma or renal cell carcinoma were enrolled in the trial. Before TCR sequencing, CD4+ T cells and CD8+ T cells were sorted from peripheral blood as separate populations.

The investigation overall reported the following: In the 0.1-3.0 mg/kg groups, partial responders had among the lowest normalized peripheral clonal expansion, particularly in CD8+ T cells. Low levels of normalized T-cell clonal expansion were also seen in some patients who did not respond. After ivuxolimab, expanded clones were on average more numerous among CD8+ T cells than among CD4+ T cells. Clonal expansion of both CD4+ and CD8+ blood T cells was observed from baseline to week 6 at doses 0.1 to 3.0 mg/kg. Antigen specificity was not determined for the clonally expanded peripheral T cells.

Counted from cysteine to phenylalanine, this CDR3 has 16 amino acids. The DNA shown is the 48-base CDR3, in frame from base 1. Trimmed from V: 3 bases; trimmed from J: 2 bases; junction bases lacking a gene match: 6. The germline V gene supplies CDR1 SGHTA and CDR2 FQGNSA. The chain links TRBV7-2 with TRBJ2-5, with 10 bases aligning to TRBD2. The material was CD4+ or CD8+ T cells sorted from blood, obtained in a trial of the OX40 agonist ivuxolimab. This clonotype was sampled from an adult with an advanced solid tumor such as melanoma, head and neck, liver or kidney cancer. The CDR3 reads CASSLGSGGTQETQYF. The base sequence is TGTGCCAGCAGCTTGGGTAGCGGGGGGACACAAGAGACCCAGTACTTC.